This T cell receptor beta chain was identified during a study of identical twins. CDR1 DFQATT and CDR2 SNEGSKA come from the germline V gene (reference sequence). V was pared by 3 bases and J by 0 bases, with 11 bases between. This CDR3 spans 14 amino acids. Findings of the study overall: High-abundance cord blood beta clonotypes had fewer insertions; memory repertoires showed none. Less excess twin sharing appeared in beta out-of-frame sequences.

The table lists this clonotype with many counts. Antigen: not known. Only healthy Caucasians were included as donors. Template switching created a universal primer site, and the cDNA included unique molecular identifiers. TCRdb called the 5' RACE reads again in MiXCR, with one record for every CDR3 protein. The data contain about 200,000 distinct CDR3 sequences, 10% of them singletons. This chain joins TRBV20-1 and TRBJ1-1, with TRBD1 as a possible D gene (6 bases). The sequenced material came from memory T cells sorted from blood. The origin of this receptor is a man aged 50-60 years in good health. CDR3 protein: CSASKDRMNTEAFF. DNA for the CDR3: TGCAGTGCTAGTAAAGACAGGATGAACACTGAAGCTTTCTTT.